What follows are 15 T cell receptor beta chains derived from one specimen sequenced in a study of blood T cell repertoires in COVID-19. TCRdb's table, derived via immunoSEQ multiplex PCR, lists solely in-frame clones and lacks some. The sample comprises 200,000 to 250,000 clones, 80% of which are singletons, and roughly 6.7% rests with the top ten. Sequenced sample: peripheral blood. All receptors come from an older woman with acute or convalescent COVID-19.

V gene TRBV30 combines with J gene TRBJ1-5, with 7 bases fitting TRBD1. The CDR3 totals 15 residues. Losses at the gene ends were 1 base for V and 2 bases for J; bases not matched to a gene: 5. Looked up from germline, CDR1 is GTSNPN and CDR2 is SVGIG (reference sequence). CDR3 in DNA: TGTGCCTGGAGTGAGGGGGCGAGCGGCAATCAGCCCCAGCATTTT. Its protein product is CAWSEGASGNQPQHF.

The chain carries TRBV10-1 and TRBJ2-1; 8 nucleotides agree with TRBD2. The CDR3 has 13 residues. Germline CDR1 WNHNN, CDR2 SYGVQD (reference sequence). V trimming: 4 bases; J trimming: 15 bases; junction bases outside the gene matches: 11. CDR3 sequence reads: CASSVGGGGLVFF. The CDR3 bases are TGCGCCAGCAGTGTCGGAGGCGGGGGGCTCGTGTTCTTC.

The sample holds one count of this clone. The gene calls are TRBV5-1 and TRBJ1-3, with TRBD1 matching 8 bases. The CDR3 consists of 17 residues. CDR1 and CDR2 from the germline V gene are SGHRS and YFSETQ. After removal of 5 bases from V and 2 bases from J, the junction contained 12 bases not matched to a gene. Written as DNA, the CDR3 is TGCGCCAGCAGTTATAACGACAGGGGTGAACCTGGAAACACCATATATTTT. It translates to CASSYNDRGEPGNTIYF.

There are a few counts of this clone. The CDR3 loop reads CASSPGTGRKNEQFF. The CDR3 DNA sequence: TGTGCCAGCAGCCCAGGGACAGGCAGAAAAAATGAGCAGTTCTTC. This chain uses TRBV7-2 with TRBJ2-1; 8 bases align to TRBD1. This CDR3 is 15 amino acids long. Germline CDR1 SGHTA, CDR2 FQGNSA. With V trimmed by 5 bases and J by 7 bases, 10 bases remained unmatched.

The CDR3 region has the DNA TGTGCCAGCAGCCTCCAGGACTACTTGATAAGATCCGGGGAGCTGTTTTTT. This translates into CASSLQDYLIRSGELFF. The V and J genes are TRBV7-2 and TRBJ2-2; possibly TRBD2 for D (6 bases). The germline V gene encodes CDR1 SGHTA and CDR2 FQGNSA. Deletions cut 5 bases from V and 6 bases from J, with 22 bases between. The CDR3 length is 17 residues.

This clone was seen only once. CDR3 nucleotides: TGTGCCAGCAGCCAAGCCCGGGGGGCCGCAGAGACCCAGTACTTC. Amino acids: CASSQARGAAETQYF. The chain carries TRBV14 and TRBJ2-5; possible D gene TRBD2, 7 bases. CDR3 length equals 15 residues. Deletions cut 1 base from V and 4 bases from J, with 13 bases between. The V gene's germline CDR1 is SGHDN and CDR2 FVKESK.

This sequence joins TRBV5-1 and TRBJ2-5, with D possibly matching TRBD1 (6 bases). This CDR3 region has 13 residues. The ends were cut back, 5 bases at V and 2 bases at J, with 10 bases in the middle. In germline, CDR1 is SGHRS, CDR2 YFSETQ. CDR3 DNA sequence: TGCGCCAGCAGACCGGGACAACAAGAGACCCAGTACTTC. It encodes CASRPGQQETQYF.

The chain has TRBV11-1 and TRBJ2-5, with D uncertain. Per the germline V gene, CDR1 is SGHAT and CDR2 is FQDESV (reference sequence). CDR3 length equals 15 residues. The germline V and J ends were trimmed by 1 base and 0 bases, with 9 bases remaining between them. In DNA form, the CDR3 reads TGTGCCAGCAGCTTAGAATACAGCTACCAAGAGACCCAGTACTTC. It translates to CASSLEYSYQETQYF.

The table lists this clone with a few counts. V and J are TRBV19 and TRBJ2-7; 7 positions agree with TRBD2. The CDR3 has 15 residues. In germline, CDR1 is LNHDA, CDR2 SQIVND (reference sequence). Trimming cost V 2 bases and J 0 bases; bases outside gene matches: 4. CDR3 coding DNA: TGTGCCAGTAGTATAACGCTAGCGGACTCCTACGAGCAGTACTTC. Protein sequence: CASSITLADSYEQYF.

In DNA form, the CDR3 reads TGTGCCAGCAGCCTTCTAAAGGGGGGGCTTAATGAGCAGTTCTTC. This sequence encodes CASSLLKGGLNEQFF. The gene calls are TRBV14 and TRBJ2-1; possibly TRBD2 for D (7 bases). The germline V gene encodes CDR1 SGHDN and CDR2 FVKESK. This CDR3 region has 15 residues. Trimming removed 4 bases from V and 7 bases from J, with 17 bases in between. The whole variable domain, remainder taken from reference TRBV14 and TRBJ2-1, is EAGVTQFPSHSVIEKGQTVTLRCDPISGHDNLYWYRRVMGKEIKFLLHFVKESKQDESGMPNNRFLAERTGGTYSTLKVQPAELEDSGVYFCASSLLKGGLNEQFFGPGTRLTVL.

The genes are TRBV23-1 and TRBJ1-1; no definite D call. TRBV23-1 is classed as an ORF, of uncertain function. V dropped 8 bases and J dropped 11 bases, with 9 bases sitting between them. This CDR3 has 9 amino acids. The CDR3 DNA is TGCGCCAGCGATACTAGGGCTTTCTTT. Translation: CASDTRAFF.

This chain links TRBV3-1 (or the pseudogene TRBV3-2) with TRBJ1-2, with D possibly matching TRBD1 (6 bases). In germline, CDR1 is LGHDT, CDR2 YNNKEL (reference sequence). The CDR3 runs 14 residues. The ends were cut back, 1 base at V and 8 bases at J, with 14 bases in the middle. CDR3 protein: CASSQGGQGIGYTF. As DNA, the CDR3 is TGTGCCAGCAGCCAAGGCGGGCAGGGGATCGGCTACACCTTC.

This chain links TRBV5-1 with TRBJ2-5; 10 bases align to TRBD2. The CDR3 totals 16 residues. CDR1 SGHRS and CDR2 YFSETQ come from the germline V gene. V trimming: 2 bases; J trimming: 6 bases; junction bases outside the gene matches: 10. The CDR3 reads CASSLAGGRGLQTQYF. Here the CDR3 DNA reads TGCGCCAGCAGCTTAGCGGGGGGGCGAGGTTTGCAGACCCAGTACTTC.

A remark on this clone: Within the sample, other DNA sequences also encode this same CDR3. The chain is built from TRBV7-2 and TRBJ1-6; D not resolved. The germline V and J ends were trimmed by 1 base and 8 bases, with 6 bases remaining between them. Germline-derived CDR1 and CDR2 are SGHTA and FQGNSA. The CDR3 is 13 residues long. In DNA form, the CDR3 reads TGTGCCAGCAGCTTAGGAAGCGATTCACCCCTCCACTTT. Translating gives CASSLGSDSPLHF.

The chain joins TRBV29-1 to TRBJ1-4; 7 bases are a match to TRBD1. The CDR3 length is 13 residues. CDR1 SQVTM and CDR2 ANQGSEA come from the germline V gene. The DNA of the CDR3 is TGCAGTCTTGACAGGGAGTGCGGTGAAAAACTGTTTTTT. Encoded protein: CSLDRECGEKLFF.